This passage covers 28 T cell receptor beta chains from one sample sequenced in a study of blood T cell repertoires in COVID-19. The protocol was immunoSEQ multiplex PCR, while the TCRdb copy is restricted to in-frame clones and leaves out a portion. The data contain hundreds of thousands of clones, roughly 90% of them singletons. The specimen sequenced was peripheral blood. All receptors come from a woman between 65 and 79 years old with COVID-19, enrolled during active disease.

The genes are TRBV9 and TRBJ2-7; 10 bases are shared with TRBD2. V was clipped by 4 bases and J by 5 bases; unmatched bases: 12. The germline V gene encodes CDR1 SGDLS and CDR2 YYNGEE. The CDR3 totals 16 residues. The CDR3 here is CASSISGGADRNEQYF. The CDR3 coding sequence is TGTGCCAGCAGCATCAGCGGGGGGGCCGATCGGAACGAGCAGTACTTC. The full variable domain, in which reference TRBV9 and TRBJ2-7 provide the parts outside the CDR3, is DSGVTQTPKHLITATGQRVTLRCSPRSGDLSVYWYQQSLDQGLQFLIQYYNGEERAKGNILERFSAQQFPDLHSELNLSSLELGDSALYFCASSISGGADRNEQYFGPGTRLTVT.

J is TRBJ2-1 and V is TRBV19; 9 nucleotides align to TRBD2. CDR1 and CDR2 from the germline V gene are LNHDA and SQIVND (reference sequence). The CDR3 contains 14 residues. V trimming: 6 bases; J trimming: 9 bases; junction bases outside the gene matches: 9. CDR3 amino acids: CASRTSGGPLEQFF. The CDR3 DNA follows: TGTGCCAGTAGGACGAGCGGGGGGCCCCTTGAGCAGTTCTTC. The full variable domain, its missing parts supplied by reference TRBV19 and TRBJ2-1, is DGGITQSPKYLFRKEGQNVTLSCEQNLNHDAMYWYRQDPGQGLRLIYYSQIVNDFQKGDIAEGYSVSREKKESFPLTVTSAQKNPTAFYLCASRTSGGPLEQFFGPGTRLTVL.

V is TRBV19 and J is TRBJ1-1; 7 bases agree with TRBD1. This CDR3 spans 16 amino acids. The V gene end was trimmed by 7 bases and the J gene end by 1 base; junction bases not matched to a gene: 12. Germline assignment: CDR1 LNHDA and CDR2 SQIVND (reference sequence). Here the CDR3 reads CASKGTVILGNTEAFF. The DNA of the CDR3 is TGTGCCAGTAAGGGGACAGTAATACTAGGGAACACTGAAGCTTTCTTT.

The chain employs TRBV29-1 and TRBJ2-1, with a possible D match to TRBD1 (5 bases). Per germline, CDR1 SQVTM and CDR2 ANQGSEA. The V and J ends lost 7 bases and 5 bases respectively, with 18 bases between them. The CDR3 runs 14 residues. The CDR3 coding sequence is TGCAGCGCTAGTCAGGGAATTTTGAACAATGAGCAGTTCTTC. Its protein product is CSASQGILNNEQFF.

The chain uses TRBV5-4 and TRBJ2-3; 8 bases are shared with TRBD1. The ends lost 4 bases at V and 0 bases at J; junction bases unmatched: 7. CDR3 length: 16 amino acids. The germline CDR1 and CDR2 sequences are SGHNT and YYREEE (reference sequence). CDR3 DNA sequence: TGTGCCAGCAGCCGTGGCCAGGGGGCGAGCACAGATACGCAGTATTTT. It codes for CASSRGQGASTDTQYF. Combining the CDR3 with reference TRBV5-4 and TRBJ2-3 gives the whole variable domain ETGVTQSPTHLIKTRGQQVTLRCSSQSGHNTVSWYQQALGQGPQFIFQYYREEENGRGNFPPRFSGLQFPNYSSELNVNALELDDSALYLCASSRGQGASTDTQYFGPGTRLTVL.

V usage is TRBV30 and J usage is TRBJ1-2, with a weak D call TRBD1 (5 bases). The CDR3 contains 15 residues. Germline V lookup: CDR1 GTSNPN, CDR2 SVGIG (reference sequence). The V end was cut by 2 bases, the J end by 3 bases, with 16 bases between. CDR3 DNA sequence: TGTGCCTGGAGTATGTGGGGGAGGTATGACTATGGCTACACCTTC. This sequence encodes CAWSMWGRYDYGYTF.

The chain's CDR3 is CASSSWGTLNTEAFF. CDR3 sequence (DNA): TGTGCCAGCAGTTCCTGGGGGACACTGAACACTGAAGCTTTCTTT. V is TRBV6-5 and J is TRBJ1-1; D is possibly TRBD1 (6 bases). CDR1 is MNHEY, CDR2 SVGAGI, per germline. The V gene lost 4 bases and the J gene lost 0 bases, with 12 bases spanning the gap. The CDR3 totals 15 residues.

The genes are TRBV2 and TRBJ2-7, with D possibly matching TRBD2 (6 bases). The V gene lost 4 bases and the J gene lost 4 bases, with 11 bases spanning the gap. The CDR3 loop spans 13 amino acids. Per germline, CDR1 SNHLY and CDR2 FYNNEI. CDR3 region: CASSVGGIYEQYF. The CDR3 DNA reads TGTGCCAGCAGTGTTGGCGGGATATACGAGCAGTACTTC.

V gene TRBV30 combines with J gene TRBJ1-1; D not certain. Germline V lookup: CDR1 GTSNPN, CDR2 SVGIG (reference sequence). The V gene lost 0 bases and the J gene lost 1 base, with 9 bases spanning the gap. The CDR3 is 14 residues long. Here the CDR3 DNA reads TGTGCCTGGAGTGTACTCCGCGGGAACACTGAAGCTTTCTTT. This translates into CAWSVLRGNTEAFF.

This chain joins TRBV3-1 (or the pseudogene TRBV3-2) and TRBJ1-1; 11 bases agree with TRBD1. The germline V gene encodes CDR1 LGHDT and CDR2 YNNKEL (reference sequence). J lost 5 bases, V lost 8 bases, and 28 bases had no gene match. The CDR3 extends over 21 amino acids. The CDR3, as DNA: TGTGCCAGCTCCTCCCCCTCCGAACTTGGACAGGGGGCAATGACGGGGACTGAAGCTTTCTTT. Amino acids: CASSSPSELGQGAMTGTEAFF.

The chain is built from TRBV6-1 and TRBJ2-5; 7 bases fit TRBD2. V lost 3 bases to trimming and J lost 2 bases; unmatched junction nucleotides: 3. CDR1 MNHNS and CDR2 SASEGT come from the germline V gene. This CDR3 region has 14 residues. The CDR3, as DNA: TGTGCCAGCAGTGAGACGGGAGGTCAAGAGACCCAGTACTTC. Translating gives CASSETGGQETQYF.

V is TRBV30 and J is TRBJ2-2; D may be TRBD1 (7 bases). CDR3 size: 14 residues. The ends were cut back, 3 bases at V and 5 bases at J, with 13 bases in the middle. CDR1 and CDR2 (germline): GTSNPN, SVGIG (reference sequence). The CDR3 nucleotides read TGTGCCTGGAGATCGTCAGGGGGGACCGGGGAGCTGTTTTTT. Protein sequence: CAWRSSGGTGELFF.

The chain carries TRBV15 and TRBJ1-1; D gene uncertain. V gave up 9 bases and J gave up 2 bases, with 16 bases separating them. Looked up from germline, CDR1 is LNHNV and CDR2 is YYDKDF (reference sequence). The CDR3 has 14 amino acids. CDR3 amino acids: CATMPGWVNTEAFF. The CDR3 region has the DNA TGTGCCACAATGCCGGGATGGGTAAACACTGAAGCTTTCTTT.

Comments on this clone: A junction end diverges from the germline sequence, so it may reflect a read error. The genes are TRBV19 and TRBJ1-2; D is unclear. The germline V gene encodes CDR1 LNHDA and CDR2 SQIVND (reference sequence). There are 15 residues in the CDR3. CDR3 amino acids: CASSMGPEGNHGYTF. The CDR3 DNA is TGTGCCAGTAGTATGGGCCCAGAGGGTAACCATGGCTACACCTTC.

This clone was seen once. The chain employs TRBV19 and TRBJ2-1, with TRBD2 matching 9 bases. V lost 5 bases to trimming and J lost 4 bases; unmatched junction nucleotides: 6. The CDR3 contains 15 residues. Germline V gene data show CDR1 as LNHDA and CDR2 as SQIVND (reference sequence). The CDR3 DNA sequence: TGTGCCAGTAGTCCCCTAGCGGGGCTATACAATGAGCAGTTCTTC. This translates into CASSPLAGLYNEQFF.

This sequence joins TRBV6-5 and TRBJ1-3, with D hard to call. CDR3 length: 12 residues. Trimming pared 8 bases from V and 9 bases from J, leaving 14 bases between. Germline loops: CDR1 MNHEY, CDR2 SVGAGI. CDR3 region: CASASLSGTIYF. The CDR3 DNA reads as TGTGCCAGCGCCTCGCTTTCGGGCACCATATATTTT.

This clone was detected once. The CDR3 sequence: CASSRLGTNNEQFF. CDR3 nucleotide sequence: TGTGCCAGCAGCCGTCTTGGGACAAACAATGAGCAGTTCTTC. The genes are TRBV3-1 (or the pseudogene TRBV3-2) and TRBJ2-1, with D possibly being TRBD1 (6 bases). Germline V gene data show CDR1 as LGHDT and CDR2 as YNNKEL (reference sequence). The CDR3 is made up of 14 amino acids. With 4 bases removed from V and 5 bases from J, the gap between germline ends came to 12 bases.

The genes are TRBV9 and TRBJ1-5, with D tentatively TRBD1 (5 bases). Germline V gene lookup returns CDR1 SGDLS and CDR2 YYNGEE. This CDR3 region has 12 residues. V was clipped by 0 bases and J by 9 bases, with 7 bases between them. This chain's CDR3 is CASSVDQGPQHF. The CDR3 nucleotides read TGTGCCAGCAGCGTAGACCAGGGGCCCCAGCATTTT.

The chain recombines TRBV23-1 with TRBJ2-1; 8 bases are a match to TRBD2. TRBV23-1 is identified as an open reading frame with a role that is uncertain. The CDR3 contains 17 residues. V lost 2 bases and J lost 4; bases outside the gene matches: 10. The CDR3 reads CASSQPRATGGYNEQFF. The CDR3 coding sequence is TGCGCCAGCAGTCAACCCCGGGCGACGGGGGGGTACAATGAGCAGTTCTTC.

The CDR3 reads CASSTAPGDYGYTF. The CDR3 DNA reads as TGCGCCAGCAGCACCGCACCGGGGGACTATGGCTACACCTTC. The J gene is TRBJ1-2, the V gene TRBV5-1; possible D gene TRBD1, 5 bases. V was shortened by 4 bases and J by 3 bases, with 13 bases between the two germline ends. Germline CDR1 is SGHRS and CDR2 is YFSETQ. The CDR3 covers 14 residues.

The chain combines TRBV10-1 with TRBJ2-7; tentative D call: TRBD1 (5 bases). The CDR3 sequence is 14 residues long. Germline CDR1 and CDR2: WNHNN and SYGVQD (reference sequence). Trimming left V 3 bases short and J 5 bases short, with 14 bases between. In nucleotides, the CDR3 is TGCGCCAGCAGTGATAGGGCAGGGAACGACGAGCAGTACTTC. Encoded protein: CASSDRAGNDEQYF.

In its sample, this clone was seen a few times. The chain carries TRBV6-5 and TRBJ1-2, with a weak D call TRBD1 (6 bases). The CDR3 runs 15 residues. V lost 0 bases and J 6 bases, leaving 14 bases between the germline ends. Per germline, CDR1 MNHEY and CDR2 SVGAGI. The CDR3 reads CASSYSEQGKNGYTF. In nucleotides, the CDR3 is TGTGCCAGCAGTTACTCGGAACAGGGAAAAAATGGCTACACCTTC.

The rearrangement uses TRBV2 and TRBJ1-3, with D possibly being TRBD1 (5 bases). The CDR3 runs to 14 residues. Between the trimmed V and J ends, which lost 4 bases and 3 bases, there was a span of 10 bases. Germline values: CDR1 SNHLY, CDR2 FYNNEI. DNA for the CDR3: TGTGCCAGCAGTGGGGGGACTATTGGAAACACCATATATTTT. This gives the protein CASSGGTIGNTIYF.

The chain has TRBV10-3 and TRBJ1-2; TRBD1 aligns across 9 bases. CDR1 ENHRY and CDR2 SYGVKD come from the germline V gene. With 10 bases clipped from V and 8 bases from J, the junction kept 11 bases outside the gene matches. This CDR3 contains 13 residues. The CDR3 DNA reads TGTGCCACCACAGGGGGCGAAGGGAGGGGCTACACCTTC. Translation gives CATTGGEGRGYTF.

This clone was counted a few times. The genes are TRBV6-5 and TRBJ1-1; 8 bases match TRBD1. V shed 6 bases, J shed 3 bases, and the junction held 3 bases outside the gene matches. The germline CDR1 and CDR2 sequences are MNHEY and SVGAGI. The CDR3 is made up of 13 amino acids. The CDR3 region is CASRLQGDTEAFF. DNA for the CDR3: TGTGCCAGCAGACTACAGGGGGACACTGAAGCTTTCTTT.

The genes are TRBV18 and TRBJ1-1; tentative D call: TRBD1 (5 bases). The CDR3 extends over 13 amino acids. Germline CDR1 reads KGHSH; CDR2 reads LQKENI. Trimming stripped 6 bases from V and 7 bases from J, with 15 bases between. The CDR3 here is CASSTDSVGEAFF. The DNA of the CDR3 is TGTGCCAGCTCGACCGACAGTGTTGGTGAAGCTTTCTTT.

The chain couples TRBV12-3 or TRBV12-4 to TRBJ1-2; D is uncertain. There are 13 residues in the CDR3. V lost 5 bases, J lost 2 bases, and 9 bases lay in between. The CDR3 DNA reads as TGTGCCAGCAGTCCCACAGCCAACTATGGCTACACCTTC. Protein: CASSPTANYGYTF.

V gene TRBV5-8 combines with J gene TRBJ2-7; possible D gene TRBD2, 5 bases. The CDR3 contains 14 residues. The germline CDR1 and CDR2 sequences are SGHTS and YDEGEE. Trimming took 6 bases from V and 0 from J, leaving 13 bases between them. The CDR3 loop is CASNPWGASYEQYF. DNA for the CDR3: TGTGCCAGCAACCCATGGGGAGCCTCCTACGAGCAGTACTTC. Full variable domain (rest looked up from reference TRBV5-8 and TRBJ2-7): EAGVTQSPTHLIKTRGQQATLRCSPISGHTSVYWYQQALGLGLQFLLWYDEGEERNRGNFPPRFSGRQFPNYSSELNVNALELEDSALYLCASNPWGASYEQYFGPGTRLTVT.